These 16 T cell receptor beta chains were sequenced from one sample in a study of human T cells and chemical hapten exposure. Time point reported: patch test 3, about 24 weeks after DPC sensitization. Specified treatment: therapeutic diphenylcyclopropenone sensitization with weekly scalp DPC. One entry per CDR3 protein, called by TCRdb with MiXCR from the RACE reads. The sample gives 100,000 to 120,000 distinct CDR3 sequences, less than 40% of which show up once; about 2.9% is in the top ten. Source: whole blood, taken in connection with sensitization to the hapten diphenylcyclopropenone (DPC). The source is a man aged 35-49 years with alopecia areata. Some clones in this sample may be carry-over from other donors' samples.

The V gene is TRBV12-3 or TRBV12-4, the J gene TRBJ2-1; TRBD2 is a possible D gene (5 bases). Trimming pared 3 bases from V and 8 bases from J, leaving 14 bases between. This CDR3 is built from 14 residues. DNA for the CDR3: TGTGCCAGCAGTTTGGGAAGCGGTTTCGATGAGCAGTTCTTC. As protein: CASSLGSGFDEQFF.

The rearrangement links TRBV10-3 to TRBJ2-3, with TRBD2 matching over 9 bases. Per the germline V gene, CDR1 is ENHRY and CDR2 is SYGVKD. J lost 0 bases, V lost 2 bases, and 9 bases had no gene match. This CDR3 region has 18 residues. CDR3 coding DNA: TGTGCCATCAGTGAGGGACTAGCGCCGCGTCCCAGCACAGATACGCAGTATTTT. Amino acid sequence: CAISEGLAPRPSTDTQYF.

This clonotype was recorded only once. This rearrangement joins TRBV11-2 to TRBJ2-3, with a tentative D call TRBD2 (6 bases). The CDR3 loop spans 15 amino acids. V was shortened by 1 base and J by 6 bases, with 14 bases between the two germline ends. Germline CDR1 is SGHAT and CDR2 is FQNNGV. CDR3 protein: CASSLVGLPRDTQYF. As DNA, the CDR3 is TGTGCCAGCAGCTTAGTGGGACTTCCTCGGGATACGCAGTATTTT. Filled out from reference TRBV11-2 and TRBJ2-3, the complete variable domain reads EAGVAQSPRYKIIEKRQSVAFWCNPISGHATLYWYQQILGQGPKLLIQFQNNGVVDDSQLPKDRFSAERLKGVDSTLKIQPAKLEDSAVYLCASSLVGLPRDTQYFGPGTRLTVL.

The chain carries TRBV27 and TRBJ1-5; D not resolved. CDR3 length: 13 residues. Germline CDR1 reads MNHEY; CDR2 reads SMNVEV (reference sequence). Deletions cut 2 bases from V and 4 bases from J, with 6 bases between. The CDR3 DNA reads as TGTGCCAGCAGTTTAGTAGGGAATCAGCCCCAGCATTTT. Translated: CASSLVGNQPQHF.

The chain uses TRBV12-3 or TRBV12-4 and TRBJ1-6; TRBD1 matches at 10 bases. V lost 5 bases, J lost 10 bases, and 8 bases stayed unmatched. The CDR3 runs to 15 residues. The CDR3 reads CASSPTGTGDSPLHF. The CDR3 coding sequence is TGTGCCAGCAGTCCTACCGGGACAGGGGACTCACCCCTCCACTTT.

This clonotype was picked up a small number of times. The rearrangement uses TRBV29-1 and TRBJ2-1, with 7 bases lining up with TRBD1. Germline V gene lookup returns CDR1 SQVTM and CDR2 ANQGSEA. CDR3 length equals 14 residues. The V segment lost 8 bases and the J segment 8 bases; nucleotides outside the gene matches: 15. The CDR3 loop reads CSRRTGRDLDEQFF. In nucleotides, the CDR3 is TGCAGCCGTCGGACAGGCAGGGACCTGGATGAGCAGTTCTTC.

This clonotype was recorded many times. The CDR3 loop is CAWSSTGTDTQYF. CDR3 bases: TGTGCCTGGAGTTCGACAGGGACAGATACGCAGTATTTT. The chain links TRBV30 to TRBJ2-3, with TRBD1 matching 7 bases. Germline CDR1 GTSNPN, CDR2 SVGIG (reference sequence). With V trimmed by 2 bases and J by 3 bases, 2 bases remained unmatched. CDR3 length: 13 amino acids.

This clonotype has only a few counts. The chain employs TRBV6-5 and TRBJ2-3; D is possibly TRBD1 (8 bases). Trimming took 6 bases from V and 1 from J, leaving 14 bases between them. The germline gives CDR1 MNHEY, CDR2 SVGAGI. The CDR3 has 15 residues. In nucleotides, the CDR3 is TGTGCCAGCAGCGACAGGGGAGGGGGCACAGATACGCAGTATTTT. The encoded protein is CASSDRGGGTDTQYF.

This clonotype was seen a handful of times. The chain joins TRBV29-1 to TRBJ2-5, with 10 bases identical to TRBD2. CDR1 and CDR2 from the germline V gene are SQVTM and ANQGSEA. The CDR3 is 14 residues long. V dropped 4 bases and J dropped 1; count of bases not matched to a gene: 3. CDR3 region: CSVVLAGSQETQYF. CDR3 coding DNA: TGCAGCGTTGTACTAGCGGGATCCCAAGAGACCCAGTACTTC.

This chain connects TRBV6-5 to TRBJ2-5; a possible D gene is TRBD2 (5 bases). The V end was cut by 6 bases, the J end by 4 bases, with 18 bases between. CDR1 is MNHEY and CDR2 is SVGAGI in the germline V gene. The CDR3 is 15 amino acids. CDR3 sequence (DNA): TGTGCCAGCAGCTCCGATACTGGGCGGGTAGAGACCCAGTACTTC. It translates to CASSSDTGRVETQYF.

This clonotype was counted only a few times. The chain is built from TRBV7-9 and TRBJ2-2; D not resolved. Trimming stripped 1 base from V and 1 base from J, with 1 base between. The germline gives CDR1 SEHNR, CDR2 FQNEAQ (reference sequence). This CDR3 contains 13 residues. The CDR3 is CASSLGNTGELFF. CDR3 coding DNA: TGTGCCAGCAGCTTAGGGAACACCGGGGAGCTGTTTTTT.

This clonotype has more than one count but fewer than ten. The V gene is TRBV6-1, the J gene TRBJ2-3, with 7 bases fitting TRBD1. The CDR3 runs to 14 residues. Trimming at V came to 7 bases and at J to 2 bases, leaving 6 bases not matched to a gene. Germline CDR1 is MNHNS and CDR2 is SASEGT. This CDR3 reads CASTSGQTTDTQYF. The CDR3 DNA sequence: TGTGCCAGCACTTCGGGACAGACCACAGATACGCAGTATTTT.

This clonotype was found once. The chain uses TRBV29-1 and TRBJ2-3; 12 bases fit TRBD2. Germline V CDR1 and CDR2: SQVTM, ANQGSEA. The CDR3 spans 16 residues. With 6 bases clipped from V and 2 bases from J, the junction kept 9 bases outside the gene matches. CDR3 coding DNA: TGCAGCGTAGAACTACTAGCGGGAGGTTCCACAGATACGCAGTATTTT. Encoded protein: CSVELLAGGSTDTQYF.

This chain links TRBV7-9 with TRBJ1-4; 7 positions match TRBD1. J was trimmed by 8 bases and V by 1 base; bases with no gene match: 7. The CDR3 spans 15 residues. CDR1 is SEHNR, CDR2 FQNEAQ, per germline (reference sequence). CDR3 nucleotides: TGTGCCAGCAGCTTAGACCGACAGGGAGGAGAAAAACTGTTTTTT. Its protein is CASSLDRQGGEKLFF.

Only a few counts were recorded for this clonotype. The V gene is TRBV2, the J gene TRBJ1-1; the match to TRBD1 covers 8 bases. This CDR3 has 16 amino acids. After removal of 7 bases from V and 0 bases from J, the junction contained 10 bases not matched to a gene. Germline CDR1 reads SNHLY; CDR2 reads FYNNEI. CDR3 bases: TGTGCCAGCACAACAGGGGGGGCGTTACTGAACACTGAAGCTTTCTTT. Its protein is CASTTGGALLNTEAFF.

V gene TRBV20-1 combines with J gene TRBJ2-1; 15 bases align to TRBD2. The CDR3 is 17 residues long. Germline CDR1 is DFQATT and CDR2 is SNEGSKA (reference sequence). The V segment lost 3 bases and the J segment 3 bases; nucleotides outside the gene matches: 6. The CDR3 DNA follows: TGCAGTGCTAGCACCGGGACTAGCGGGAGGAGCTACAATGAGCAGTTCTTC. Its translation: CSASTGTSGRSYNEQFF.